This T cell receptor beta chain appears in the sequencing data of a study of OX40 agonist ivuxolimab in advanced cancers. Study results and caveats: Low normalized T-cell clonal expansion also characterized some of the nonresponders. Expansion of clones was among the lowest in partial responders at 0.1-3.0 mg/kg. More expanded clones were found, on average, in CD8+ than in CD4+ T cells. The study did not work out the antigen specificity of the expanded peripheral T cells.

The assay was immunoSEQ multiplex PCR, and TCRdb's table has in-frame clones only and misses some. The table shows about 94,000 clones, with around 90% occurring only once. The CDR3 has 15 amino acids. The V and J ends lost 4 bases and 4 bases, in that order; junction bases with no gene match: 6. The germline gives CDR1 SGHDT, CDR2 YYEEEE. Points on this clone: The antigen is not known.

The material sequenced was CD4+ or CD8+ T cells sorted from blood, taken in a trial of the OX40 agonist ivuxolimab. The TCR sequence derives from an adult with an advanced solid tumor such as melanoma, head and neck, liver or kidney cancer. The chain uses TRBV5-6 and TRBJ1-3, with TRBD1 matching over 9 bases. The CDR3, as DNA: TGTGCCAGCAGCCGGGACAGGGCGGGCGGAAACACCATATATTTT. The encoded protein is CASSRDRAGGNTIYF.